These T cell receptor beta chains were read from a single sample in a study of PD-1 blockade in classical Hodgkin lymphoma. Libraries were prepared by immunoSEQ multiplex PCR; TCRdb keeps only in-frame clonotypes and omits some of them. In the table there are approximately 70,000 clones, more than 85% of which are singletons. The material was peripheral blood mononuclear cells (PBMCs), obtained at baseline. These receptors all stem from a human donor with classical Hodgkin lymphoma. Each CDR3 is given with its conserved first and last residue. The order of the fields is CDR3 protein, J gene, V gene, D gene. The D gene is left open where the match is weak.

CDR3 protein: CASSVGGRNEQFF
J gene: TRBJ2-1
V gene: TRBV19
D gene: NA

CDR3 protein: CASSLIGLSVNEQFF
J gene: TRBJ2-1
V gene: TRBV7-9
D gene: NA

CDR3 protein: CASSIGTGGTYEQYF
J gene: TRBJ2-7
V gene: TRBV27
D gene: TRBD1

CDR3 protein: CASTNGPQGGAEAFF
J gene: TRBJ1-1
V gene: TRBV19
D gene: NA

CDR3 protein: CASSFLAEALPSTDTQYF
J gene: TRBJ2-3
V gene: TRBV28
D gene: NA

CDR3 protein: CASSYSKRFTDTQYF
J gene: TRBJ2-3
V gene: TRBV6-6
D gene: NA

CDR3 protein: CASSFEGTNTEAFF
J gene: TRBJ1-1
V gene: TRBV7-9
D gene: NA

CDR3 protein: CASSVPAGSPTEQYF
J gene: TRBJ2-7
V gene: TRBV6-1
D gene: NA

CDR3 protein: CASSLNPGTVEGYTF
J gene: TRBJ1-2
V gene: TRBV7-3
D gene: TRBD1

CDR3 protein: CASSPNRVIGYEQYF
J gene: TRBJ2-7
V gene: TRBV7-2
D gene: NA

CDR3 protein: CASSPMTGHEQFF
J gene: TRBJ2-1
V gene: TRBV7-7
D gene: NA